This is a list of T cell receptor beta chains from one sample in a study of blood T cell repertoires in COVID-19. TCRdb's table, derived via immunoSEQ multiplex PCR, lists solely in-frame clones and lacks some. In the table there are 70,000 or so clones, about 89% of which are singletons. Input material: peripheral blood. The origin of the receptors is a man aged 60 to 69 with acute or convalescent COVID-19. Both conserved end residues are part of each CDR3. The order of the fields is D gene, V gene, J gene, CDR3 length, clone size, CDR3 protein, CDR3 DNA. A D gene is named only where the DNA matches it firmly. Size is omitted from some rows. Given values are once, few, many or a class for expanded clones.

.	TRBV19	TRBJ1-1	14	.	CASSMRREGTEAFF	TGTGCCAGTAGTATGCGCAGGGAAGGGACTGAAGCTTTCTTT
.	TRBV20-1	TRBJ1-2	13	.	CSASYWGDYGYTF	TGCAGTGCTAGTTATTGGGGAGACTATGGCTACACCTTC
TRBD1	TRBV27	TRBJ1-4	15	once	CASSTRDRANEKLFF	TGTGCCAGCAGTACTAGGGACAGGGCGAATGAAAAACTGTTTTTT
.	TRBV19	TRBJ1-2	14	.	CASSSQGRYYGYTF	TGTGCCAGTAGTTCCCAGGGCCGCTACTATGGCTACACCTTC
TRBD2	TRBV6-2/TRBV6-3	TRBJ2-1	14	.	CASSYPSGGNEQFF	TGTGCCAGCAGTTACCCCTCGGGGGGCAATGAGCAGTTCTTC
TRBD1	TRBV11-3	TRBJ2-2	16	.	CASSLYRGSNTGELFF	TGTGCCAGCAGCTTGTACAGGGGGTCTAACACCGGGGAGCTGTTTTTT
TRBD2	TRBV7-9	TRBJ2-7	15	.	CASSDSGGSSYEQYF	TGTGCCAGCAGTGATAGCGGGGGAAGCTCCTACGAGCAGTACTTC
.	TRBV29-1	TRBJ1-1	14	.	CSVMQAGVNTEAFF	TGCAGCGTTATGCAGGCCGGGGTCAACACTGAAGCTTTCTTT
.	TRBV7-2	TRBJ2-2	15	.	CASSLWTHLTGELFF	TGTGCCAGCAGCTTATGGACACACCTTACCGGGGAGCTGTTTTTT
.	TRBV18	TRBJ1-2	12	.	CASSPPAEGYTF	TGTGCCAGCTCACCACCGGCGGAAGGCTACACCTTC
.	TRBV7-8	TRBJ2-1	16	once	CASSPSPRSSYNEQFF	TGTGCCAGCAGCCCATCACCTCGGAGCTCCTACAATGAGCAGTTCTTC
.	TRBV2	TRBJ1-5	14	.	CASSESARDQPQHF	TGTGCCAGCAGTGAGTCCGCTCGGGATCAGCCCCAGCATTTT
TRBD1	TRBV7-9	TRBJ2-4	16	.	CASSAADRVVKNIQYF	TGTGCCAGCAGCGCGGCGGACAGGGTGGTCAAAAACATTCAGTACTTC
TRBD1	TRBV11-3	TRBJ2-5	16	.	CASSLGRRDREETQYF	TGTGCCAGCAGCTTAGGGCGCCGGGACAGAGAAGAGACCCAGTACTTC
.	TRBV5-1	TRBJ2-7	11	.	CASSLADEQYF	TGCGCCAGCAGCTTGGCGGACGAGCAGTACTTC
TRBD1	TRBV3-1/TRBV3-2	TRBJ2-5	14	.	CASSRGTGRETQYF	TGTGCCAGCAGCCGAGGGACAGGGCGAGAGACCCAGTACTTC
.	TRBV6-4	TRBJ2-3	15	.	CASSQDKTSTDTQYF	TGTGCCAGCAGTCAGGACAAAACTAGCACAGATACGCAGTATTTT
TRBD2	TRBV5-8	TRBJ2-2	17	.	CASSLSSAGMFTGELFF	TGTGCCAGCAGCTTGTCCTCAGCGGGAATGTTCACCGGGGAGCTGTTTTTT
.	TRBV5-1	TRBJ1-6	15	.	CASSLEAAGESPLHF	TGCGCCAGCAGCTTGGAGGCAGCGGGTGAATCACCCCTCCACTTT
.	TRBV20-1	TRBJ1-4	16	once	CSASAFQGMPNEKLFF	TGCAGTGCTAGTGCTTTCCAGGGAATGCCTAATGAAAAACTGTTTTTT
.	TRBV7-8	TRBJ1-1	14	once	CASSLAEGGLLAFF	TGTGCCAGCAGCTTAGCGGAGGGGGGGCTTCTAGCTTTCTTT
TRBD1	TRBV3-1/TRBV3-2	TRBJ1-5	14	.	CASSQTGGNQPQHF	TGTGCCAGCAGCCAGACAGGGGGCAATCAGCCCCAGCATTTT
TRBD1	TRBV5-1	TRBJ2-3	16	.	CASSLGGDRVTDTQYF	TGCGCCAGCAGCTTAGGGGGGGACAGGGTCACAGATACGCAGTATTTT
.	TRBV19	TRBJ1-3	13	.	CASTPGSGNTIYF	TGTGCCAGTACTCCCGGGAGCGGAAACACCATATATTTT
.	TRBV7-3	TRBJ2-5	15	.	CASSETAGFWETQYF	TGTGCCAGCAGCGAAACGGCGGGGTTTTGGGAGACCCAGTACTTC
.	TRBV5-5	TRBJ2-5	15	.	CASSNTGFLGETQYF	TGTGCCAGCAGCAACACGGGATTCCTGGGGGAGACCCAGTACTTC
TRBD1	TRBV4-1	TRBJ2-2	16	.	CASSPDRGRFTGELFF	TGCGCCAGCAGCCCAGACAGGGGGCGGTTCACCGGGGAGCTGTTTTTT
TRBD1	TRBV11-2	TRBJ1-6	16	.	CASSLDVHRGLSPLHF	TGTGCCAGCAGCTTAGATGTTCACAGGGGGTTATCACCCCTCCACTTT
TRBD2	TRBV6-5	TRBJ2-7	14	.	CASSLPPGGYEQYF	TGTGCCAGCAGTCTCCCCCCGGGGGGGTACGAGCAGTACTTC
TRBD2	TRBV27	TRBJ2-7	17	.	CASSLFSLAGGGHEQYF	TGTGCCAGCAGTTTATTTTCCCTAGCGGGAGGGGGCCACGAGCAGTACTTC
TRBD2	TRBV24-1	TRBJ2-1	15	.	CATSAQAGESNEQFF	TGTGCCACCAGTGCGCAAGCGGGAGAATCGAATGAGCAGTTCTTC
TRBD1	TRBV14	TRBJ1-1	15	.	CASSKRQGYNTEAFF	TGTGCCAGCAGCAAACGACAGGGGTATAATACTGAAGCTTTCTTT
TRBD1	TRBV5-1	TRBJ1-6	15	few	CASTPDRVGYSPLHF	TGCGCCAGCACCCCCGACAGGGTTGGTTATTCACCCCTCCACTTT
.	TRBV7-2	TRBJ2-7	12	once	CASSSNSYEQYF	TGTGCCAGCAGCTCCAACTCCTACGAGCAGTACTTC
.	TRBV5-1	TRBJ2-4	18	.	CASSLGGGLEVAKNIQYF	TGCGCCAGCAGCTTGGGAGGCGGCTTAGAAGTAGCCAAAAACATTCAGTACTTC
.	TRBV6-5	TRBJ1-2	14	few	CASSYGIDSLDYTF	TGTGCCAGCAGTTACGGTATCGACAGCCTGGACTACACCTTC
TRBD1	TRBV10-3	TRBJ2-3	15	.	CAASLGQGGSDTQYF	TGTGCCGCTAGTCTGGGACAGGGGGGCTCAGATACGCAGTATTTT
.	TRBV18	TRBJ1-6	14	few	CASSPGGASSPLHF	TGTGCCAGCTCACCAGGAGGGGCTAGTTCACCCCTCCACTTT
.	TRBV7-9	TRBJ2-7	13	.	CASSLDEAYEQYF	TGTGCCAGCAGCTTAGACGAGGCCTACGAGCAGTACTTC
.	TRBV10-2	TRBJ2-5	13	.	CASKSQRQETQYF	TGCGCCAGCAAAAGTCAGCGTCAAGAGACCCAGTACTTC
.	TRBV6-5	TRBJ1-2	13	.	CASRAPGVYGYTF	TGTGCCAGCAGGGCGCCCGGGGTCTATGGCTACACCTTC
TRBD1	TRBV18	TRBJ1-4	16	.	CASSPLGGQGDEKLFF	TGTGCCAGCTCTCCCCTGGGGGGACAGGGCGATGAAAAACTGTTTTTT
TRBD1	TRBV5-1	TRBJ2-2	15	.	CASSRGQGGTGELFF	TGCGCCAGCAGCCGTGGACAGGGTGGGACCGGGGAGCTGTTTTTT
TRBD2	TRBV10-1	TRBJ2-5	20	.	CASSESAPGLAGASQETQYF	TGCGCCAGCAGTGAGTCGGCCCCGGGACTAGCGGGGGCCTCACAAGAGACCCAGTACTTC
TRBD2	TRBV7-3	TRBJ2-1	13	.	CASSGLADNEQFF	TGTGCCAGCTCGGGACTAGCGGACAATGAGCAGTTCTTC
.	TRBV7-8	TRBJ2-5	13	.	CASSLVRQETQYF	TGTGCCAGCAGCTTAGTTCGCCAAGAGACCCAGTACTTC